This entry lists 24 T cell receptor beta chains sequenced from one sample in a study of shared clonotypes between healthy human individuals (dated by TCRdb to about 2020). The library relied on the immunoSEQ multiplex PCR assay. TCRdb stores this immuneACCESS table with in-frame sequences only. Part of the clones is absent; in the studies checked, under half of the shortfall reflects unresolved V genes, and no reason is known for the rest. The sample table lists roughly 2.2 million clones, around 92% of them with a count of one. The biggest ten clones account for approximately 0.4% of the sample. The sequencing input was naive CD4+ T cells from PBMCs. The cell subset or site label on this specimen signifies: CD45RA+ positively selected. These receptors all come from a man aged 18 to 29 in good health. Some clones in this sample may be carry-over from other donors' samples.

The chain recombines TRBV19 with TRBJ2-6, with D possibly TRBD2 on 5 matching bases. V shed 6 bases and J shed 0 bases, with 15 bases lying between them. Per germline, CDR1 LNHDA and CDR2 SQIVND (reference sequence). The CDR3 runs to 17 residues. The CDR3 nucleotides read TGTGCCAGTAGAGAATCCGGGAAGTTCTCTGGGGCCAACGTCCTGACTTTC. Translated, it gives CASRESGKFSGANVLTF.

The CDR3 nucleotides are TGTGCCACCAGCAGACGCCGGGACATTCCCTACGAGCAGTACTTC. As protein: CATSRRRDIPYEQYF. The chain combines TRBV15 with TRBJ2-7; possible D gene TRBD1, 6 bases. V was clipped by 2 bases and J by 2 bases, with 13 bases between them. Looked up from germline, CDR1 is LNHNV and CDR2 is YYDKDF (reference sequence). This CDR3 region has 15 residues.

The CDR3 coding sequence is TGTGCCAGCAGTCCCCTTTTCACAGAGGTCGGAAAACTGTTTTTT. Encoded protein: CASSPLFTEVGKLFF. The chain carries TRBV6-1 and TRBJ1-4; D is unresolved. V was shortened by 5 bases and J by 10 bases, with 20 bases between the two germline ends. Germline assignment: CDR1 MNHNS and CDR2 SASEGT. This CDR3 has 15 amino acids.

This chain joins TRBV28 and TRBJ1-2; 8 bases agree with TRBD1. Germline values: CDR1 MDHEN, CDR2 SYDVKM. J lost 7 bases, V lost 5 bases, and 15 bases had no gene match. There are 16 residues in the CDR3. The CDR3 DNA is TGTGCCAGCAGTCCTACAGGACAGGGACGCCCGGGTGGCTACACCTTC. Its translation is CASSPTGQGRPGGYTF.

The chain uses TRBV9 and TRBJ2-7; TRBD2 aligns across 9 bases. The CDR3 is 17 residues long. V lost 5 bases, J lost 5 bases, and 17 bases stayed unmatched. CDR1 is SGDLS and CDR2 is YYNGEE in the germline V gene. CDR3 nucleotide sequence: TGTGCCAGCAGTCCCCGGGGCCCACTAGCGGGTTACGACGAGCAGTACTTC. Translated, it gives CASSPRGPLAGYDEQYF. Drawing the rest from reference TRBV9 and TRBJ2-7, the complete variable domain is DSGVTQTPKHLITATGQRVTLRCSPRSGDLSVYWYQQSLDQGLQFLIQYYNGEERAKGNILERFSAQQFPDLHSELNLSSLELGDSALYFCASSPRGPLAGYDEQYFGPGTRLTVT.

The sample holds one count of this clone. V and J are TRBV4-3 and TRBJ1-2; D is undetermined. V was shortened by 0 bases and J by 14 bases, with 16 bases between the two germline ends. Per the germline V gene, CDR1 is LGHNA and CDR2 is YSLEER. The CDR3 has 13 amino acids. The CDR3 sequence: CASSQEAGRPVTF. The CDR3 region has the DNA TGCGCCAGCAGCCAAGAGGCCGGCCGACCTGTAACCTTC.

Remarks on this clone: In the same sample, other DNA sequences code for this CDR3. The V call is TRBV7-3, the J call TRBJ2-1, with 11 nucleotides matching TRBD2. V dropped 5 bases and J dropped 5; count of bases not matched to a gene: 5. The CDR3 runs to 15 residues. Per the germline V gene, CDR1 is SGHTA and CDR2 is FQGTGA. CDR3 bases: TGTGCCAGCAGCCCTCGACTAGCGGGGAACAATGAGCAGTTCTTC. This codes for CASSPRLAGNNEQFF.

V usage is TRBV7-2 and J usage is TRBJ1-5, with TRBD1 as a possible D gene (6 bases). The CDR3 length is 16 residues. V was pared by 1 base and J by 4 bases, with 14 bases between. The germline CDR1 and CDR2 sequences are SGHTA and FQGNSA. The CDR3 region has the DNA TGTGCCAGCAGCTTAGTATCAGGGGCTCTTAATCAGCCCCAGCATTTT. It yields the protein CASSLVSGALNQPQHF.

V and J are TRBV7-6 and TRBJ2-6, with a weak D call TRBD1 (5 bases). The V end was cut by 1 base, the J end by 4 bases, with 14 bases between. Germline V gene data show CDR1 as SGHVS and CDR2 as FNYEAQ. The CDR3 length is 17 residues. The CDR3 DNA follows: TGTGCCAGCAGCTTAGGGCAGGGTACCTCCGGGGCCAACGTCCTGACTTTC. Protein product: CASSLGQGTSGANVLTF.

The chain joins TRBV7-3 to TRBJ2-7; TRBD2 might be the D (7 bases). V lost 1 base, J lost 8 bases, and 33 bases lay in between. Germline V CDR1 and CDR2: SGHTA, FQGTGA. The CDR3 extends over 20 amino acids. The CDR3, as DNA: TGTGCCAGCAGCTTAAAGCCTAATCAAAAAAGGGGGGGACGTCCCATAAAGCAGTACTTC. It codes for CASSLKPNQKRGGRPIKQYF.

A note on this clone: Different DNA sequences within this sample yield the same CDR3. The chain employs TRBV7-2 and TRBJ2-7, with D perhaps matching TRBD2 (5 bases). V was shortened by 3 bases and J by 1 base, with 10 bases between the two germline ends. This CDR3 region has 14 residues. Germline V gene lookup returns CDR1 SGHTA and CDR2 FQGNSA. CDR3 coding DNA: TGTGCCAGCAGCTTGGGCGGGCGATCCTACGAGCAGTACTTC. The encoded protein is CASSLGGRSYEQYF.

The rearrangement uses TRBV9 and TRBJ2-2; 11 bases line up with TRBD2. The CDR3 has 16 residues. From germline, CDR1 is SGDLS and CDR2 YYNGEE. Germline trimming cut 4 bases from V and 3 bases from J; bases unmatched to any gene: 5. The DNA of the CDR3 is TGTGCCAGCAGCAGTGGGACTAGCGGTTACACCGGGGAGCTGTTTTTT. Translating gives CASSSGTSGYTGELFF.

The chain uses TRBV7-2 and TRBJ2-1, with 11 bases matching TRBD2. Trimming removed 4 bases from V and 8 bases from J; junction bases left unmatched: 13. CDR1 and CDR2 from the germline V gene are SGHTA and FQGNSA. This CDR3 is built from 17 residues. This chain's CDR3 is CASSSTSGKSPRDEQFF. DNA for the CDR3: TGTGCCAGCAGCTCGACTAGCGGGAAGTCCCCGAGGGATGAGCAGTTCTTC.

For this clone: Within the sample, other DNA sequences also encode this same CDR3. The gene calls are TRBV5-6 and TRBJ1-5; D is ambiguous. With 4 bases removed from V and 3 bases from J, the gap between germline ends came to 8 bases. This CDR3 spans 13 amino acids. Germline V gene data show CDR1 as SGHDT and CDR2 as YYEEEE. The CDR3 DNA reads TGTGCCAGCAGCCCGGGAGCCAATCAGCCCCAGCATTTT. It encodes CASSPGANQPQHF.

This clone occurred a few times. The chain uses TRBV28 and TRBJ1-2, with TRBD1 identical over 7 bases. The CDR3 spans 15 residues. The germline CDR1 and CDR2 sequences are MDHEN and SYDVKM. V was pared by 4 bases and J by 1 base, with 6 bases of the junction left unmatched. CDR3 loop: CASSSVGQSNYGYTF. The CDR3 nucleotides are TGTGCCAGCAGTTCCGTGGGACAGAGTAACTATGGCTACACCTTC.

The chain recombines TRBV9 with TRBJ2-5; 10 positions match TRBD1. V was pared by 2 bases and J by 1 base, with 5 bases of the junction left unmatched. Germline-derived CDR1 and CDR2 are SGDLS and YYNGEE. This CDR3 contains 16 residues. The CDR3 bases are TGTGCCAGCAGCGTCGGGACAGGGGTCCCCCAAGAGACCCAGTACTTC. Translating it yields CASSVGTGVPQETQYF.

The chain uses TRBV19 and TRBJ1-1; D is unclear. CDR1 LNHDA and CDR2 SQIVND come from the germline V gene (reference sequence). The germline V and J ends were trimmed by 7 bases and 3 bases, with 24 bases remaining between them. This CDR3 comprises 17 residues. The CDR3 nucleotides are TGTGCCAGTATGCCCCACTTCCGGGCCCCCGGGGACACTGAAGCTTTCTTT. This translates into CASMPHFRAPGDTEAFF.

As concerns this clone: Other DNA sequences in this specimen translate into the identical CDR3. This chain links TRBV28 with TRBJ2-3; D is undetermined. Germline assignment: CDR1 MDHEN and CDR2 SYDVKM. V shed 2 bases and J shed 1 base, with 4 bases lying between them. The CDR3 extends over 13 amino acids. CDR3 bases: TGTGCCAGCAGTTTAGACGGCACAGATACGCAGTATTTT. Its translation is CASSLDGTDTQYF.

The V and J genes are TRBV19 and TRBJ1-5; no reliable D call. CDR1 is LNHDA and CDR2 is SQIVND in the germline V gene (reference sequence). The ends were cut back, 7 bases at V and 7 bases at J, with 11 bases in the middle. The CDR3 contains 12 residues. The CDR3 region has the DNA TGTGCCAGTACCCAAGGCCGACAGCCCCAGCATTTT. Residues: CASTQGRQPQHF.

The J gene is TRBJ1-2, the V gene TRBV29-1; no clear D. The CDR3 is 13 amino acids. The V gene lost 3 bases and the J gene lost 2 bases, with 10 bases spanning the gap. Germline V gives CDR1 SQVTM, CDR2 ANQGSEA. CDR3 sequence: CSVDGRTNYGYTF. The CDR3 nucleotides read TGCAGCGTTGACGGGCGGACGAACTATGGCTACACCTTC.

The V call is TRBV7-3, the J call TRBJ2-1; weak D call: TRBD2 (6 bases). CDR1 is SGHTA, CDR2 FQGTGA, per germline. The length of the CDR3 is 15 residues. V lost 5 bases and J lost 0, with 11 bases in between. CDR3 nucleotides: TGTGCCAGCAGCAAAGATAGCGGCTCCTACAATGAGCAGTTCTTC. Its protein is CASSKDSGSYNEQFF.

The DNA of the CDR3 is TGTGCCAGCAGCTTCGACACAAACGGTGAGCAGTTCTTC. Encoded protein: CASSFDTNGEQFF. The chain combines TRBV6-4 with TRBJ2-1; D remains ambiguous. The CDR3 loop spans 13 amino acids. Trimming cost V 6 bases and J 9 bases, with 15 bases left between them. Germline CDR1 and CDR2: MRHNA and SNTAGT.

The chain combines TRBV5-4 with TRBJ1-4; D perhaps matches TRBD1 (6 bases). Germline V gives CDR1 SGHNT, CDR2 YYREEE (reference sequence). This CDR3 contains 16 residues. V gave up 7 bases and J gave up 0 bases, with 16 bases separating them. The CDR3 coding sequence is TGTGCCAGCGGGATCCAACAGGGTGCAACTAATGAAAAACTGTTTTTT. Its translation is CASGIQQGATNEKLFF.

The rearrangement links TRBV5-8 to TRBJ1-1; D not certain. The V and J ends lost 0 bases and 3 bases respectively, with 15 bases between them. The V gene's germline CDR1 is SGHTS and CDR2 YDEGEE. The CDR3 extends over 16 amino acids. Here the CDR3 reads CASSLVPGEEDTEAFF. In DNA form, the CDR3 reads TGTGCCAGCAGCTTGGTACCGGGAGAGGAGGACACTGAAGCTTTCTTT.